This TCR beta chain was obtained from a study of blood T cell repertoires in COVID-19. Study at large: Acute and convalescent COVID-19 samples came from the United States, Italy and Spain. The cDNA or gDNA used as material had been derived from T cells, B-cell-depleted T cells, or PBMCs.

The CDR3 has 13 residues. Trimming removed 4 bases at V and 10 bases at J, with 14 bases between. Germline CDR1 MNHEY, CDR2 SVGAGI. Per the study methods: Estimated nucleated cell counts came from reference gene primer amplification. Sequencing used immunoSEQ multiplex PCR; TCRdb keeps in-frame clones, though not all of them. The DNA was the basis for D and trimming; V, J and clone size are from that table. In the table there are about 280,000 clones, about 85% of which are singletons. Cohort 3 recovery required two negative PCRs, clearance, or symptom resolution. The sample taken for sequencing was PBMCs or T cells enriched from blood (not recorded which). The chain is built from TRBV6-5 and TRBJ2-1; a possible D gene is TRBD1 (6 bases). This TCR derives from a woman between 45 and 65 years old who had recovered from COVID-19. CDR3 in DNA: TGTGCCAGCAGTTCGGTCACCGGGACAGAGCAGTTCTTC. Translated, it gives CASSSVTGTEQFF.